This T cell receptor (beta chain) derives from a study of T cells in Graves' hyperthyroidism and ophthalmopathy. Overall study context: Initial diagnosis, before any treatment, was when peripheral blood was collected.

Overall study findings and caveats: Most thyroid clonotypes that were expanded above 0.001 also turned up in blood.

Germline loops: CDR1 SQVTM, CDR2 ANQGSEA. Trimming left V 3 bases short and J 2 bases short, with 15 bases between. This CDR3 is 15 amino acids long. This clonotype was found a few times. Its antigen is unknown. Amplified regions were TCR beta CDR3 sequences from RNA transcripts. HTBI primers were used for first-round RT-PCR of the TCR CDR3. TCRdb re-called the multiplex PCR reads with MiXCR, one entry per CDR3 protein. The sample holds approximately 300,000 distinct CDR3 sequences; approximately 19% are singletons and the top ten take approximately 37%. The receptor was isolated from a man aged 50-60 years with Graves' ophthalmopathy. Sequencing was carried out using blood. The rearrangement uses TRBV29-1 and TRBJ2-3; D is perhaps TRBD2 (5 bases). This CDR3 is CSVEIAPDPTDTQYF. CDR3 sequence (DNA): TGCAGCGTTGAGATAGCGCCTGATCCCACAGATACGCAGTATTTT.